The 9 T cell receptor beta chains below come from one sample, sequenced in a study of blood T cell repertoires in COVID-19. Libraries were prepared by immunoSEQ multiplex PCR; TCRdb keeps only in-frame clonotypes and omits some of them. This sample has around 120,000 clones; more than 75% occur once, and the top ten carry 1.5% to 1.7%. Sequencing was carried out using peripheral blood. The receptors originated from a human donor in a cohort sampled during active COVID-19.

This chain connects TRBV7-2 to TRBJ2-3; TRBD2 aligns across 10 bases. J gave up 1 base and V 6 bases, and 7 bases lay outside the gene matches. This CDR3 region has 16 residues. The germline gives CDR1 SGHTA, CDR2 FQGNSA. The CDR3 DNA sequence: TGTGCCAGCAGAAGGAAGCGGGAGGGCCGCACAGATACGCAGTATTTT. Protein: CASRRKREGRTDTQYF. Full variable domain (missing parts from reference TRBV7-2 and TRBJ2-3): GAGVSQSPSNKVTEKGKDVELRCDPISGHTALYWYRQSLGQGLEFLIYFQGNSAPDKSGLPSDRFSAERTGGSVSTLTIQRTQQEDSAVYLCASRRKREGRTDTQYFGPGTRLTVL.

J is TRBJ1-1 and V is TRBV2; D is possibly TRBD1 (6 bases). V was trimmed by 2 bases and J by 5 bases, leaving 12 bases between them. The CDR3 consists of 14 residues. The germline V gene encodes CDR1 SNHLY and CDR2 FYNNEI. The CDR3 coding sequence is TGTGCCAGCAGTGAATTCAGGGGAGAGACTGAAGCTTTCTTT. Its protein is CASSEFRGETEAFF.

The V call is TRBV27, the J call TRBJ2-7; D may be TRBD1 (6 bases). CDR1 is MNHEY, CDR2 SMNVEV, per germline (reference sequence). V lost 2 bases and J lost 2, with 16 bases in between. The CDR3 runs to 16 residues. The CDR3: CASSLLRGYRTYEQYF. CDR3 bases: TGTGCCAGCAGTTTACTAAGGGGGTACAGAACCTACGAGCAGTACTTC.

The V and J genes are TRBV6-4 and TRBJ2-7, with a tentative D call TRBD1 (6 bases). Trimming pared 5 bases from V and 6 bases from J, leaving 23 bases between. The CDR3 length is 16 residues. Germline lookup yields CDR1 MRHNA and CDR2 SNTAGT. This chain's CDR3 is CASSQRPGDTGSEQYF. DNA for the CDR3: TGTGCCAGCAGTCAACGACCCGGGGACACTGGTAGCGAGCAGTACTTC.

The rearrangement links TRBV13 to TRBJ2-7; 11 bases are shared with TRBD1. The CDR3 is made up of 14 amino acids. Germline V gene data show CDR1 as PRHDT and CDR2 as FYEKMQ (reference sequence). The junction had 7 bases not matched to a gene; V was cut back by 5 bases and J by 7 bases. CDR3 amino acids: CASSGGQGAGEQYF. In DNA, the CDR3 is TGTGCCAGCAGCGGCGGACAGGGGGCGGGGGAGCAGTACTTC. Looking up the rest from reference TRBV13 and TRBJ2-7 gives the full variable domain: AAGVIQSPRHLIKEKRETATLKCYPIPRHDTVYWYQQGPGQDPQFLISFYEKMQSDKGSIPDRFSAQQFSDYHSELNMSSLELGDSALYFCASSGGQGAGEQYFGPGTRLTVT.

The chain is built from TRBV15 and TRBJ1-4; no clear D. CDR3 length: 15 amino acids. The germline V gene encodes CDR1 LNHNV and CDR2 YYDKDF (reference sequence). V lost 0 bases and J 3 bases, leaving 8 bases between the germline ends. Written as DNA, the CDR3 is TGTGCCACCAGCAGAGATATGGGAGCTAATGAAAAACTGTTTTTT. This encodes CATSRDMGANEKLFF. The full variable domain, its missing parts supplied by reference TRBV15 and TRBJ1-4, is DAMVIQNPRYQVTQFGKPVTLSCSQTLNHNVMYWYQQKSSQAPKLLFHYYDKDFNNEADTPDNFQSRRPNTSFCFLDIRSPGLGDTAMYLCATSRDMGANEKLFFGSGTQLSVL.

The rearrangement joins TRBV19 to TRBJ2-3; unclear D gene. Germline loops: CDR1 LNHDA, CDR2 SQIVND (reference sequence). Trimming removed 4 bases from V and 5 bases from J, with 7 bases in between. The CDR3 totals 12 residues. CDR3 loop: CASSTVRDTQYF. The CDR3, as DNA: TGTGCCAGTAGTACAGTCAGAGATACGCAGTATTTT.

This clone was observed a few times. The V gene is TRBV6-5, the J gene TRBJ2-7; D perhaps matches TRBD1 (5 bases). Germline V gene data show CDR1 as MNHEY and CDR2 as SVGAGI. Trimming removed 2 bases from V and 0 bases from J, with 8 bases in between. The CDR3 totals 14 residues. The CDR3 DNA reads TGTGCCAGCAGTTACGCCAGGGACTCCTACGAGCAGTACTTC. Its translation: CASSYARDSYEQYF.

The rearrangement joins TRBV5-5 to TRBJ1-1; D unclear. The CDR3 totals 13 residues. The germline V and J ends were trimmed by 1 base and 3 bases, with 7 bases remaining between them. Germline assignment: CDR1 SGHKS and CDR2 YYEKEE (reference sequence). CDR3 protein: CASSLTPDTEAFF. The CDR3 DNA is TGTGCCAGCAGCTTGACGCCGGACACTGAAGCTTTCTTT. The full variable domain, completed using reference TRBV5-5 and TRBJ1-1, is DAGVTQSPTHLIKTRGQQVTLRCSPISGHKSVSWYQQVLGQGPQFIFQYYEKEERGRGNFPDRFSARQFPNYSSELNVNALLLGDSALYLCASSLTPDTEAFFGQGTRLTVV.